Detailed here is one T cell receptor (beta chain). No antigen is known for it. No per-base quality is available; no much larger clone lies one base away. The V end gives up 5 bases and the J end 4 bases, leaving 9 bases in the junction not matched to a gene. The CDR1 and CDR2 encoded by the germline V gene (reference sequence) are MNHEY and SMNVEV. The CDR3 starts with the cysteine, ends with the phenylalanine, and has 15 residues. Only the CDR3 DNA stays, 45 bases, in frame from base 1. Library preparation employed the immunoSEQ multiplex PCR assay. Here the immuneACCESS table is served through TCRdb, limited to in-frame sequences with V and J called. Missing clones are a known gap in these copies; in checked studies unresolved V genes cover under half, and the rest lacks a known reason. The sample records some 70,000 clones, approximately 92% of which are singletons. Over 2% of the sample rests with the top ten.

This record belongs to a study of T cell changes during pregnancy in multiple sclerosis (dated by TCRdb to about 2019). Study-wide context: The study looked at changes in the T cell repertoire across pregnancy in women with multiple sclerosis.

The V and J segments used are TRBV27 and TRBJ2-7, and TRBD1 matches 9 of the central bases. Sample: peripheral blood, taken in the second trimester of pregnancy. The sequence came from a female donor in good health, enrolled as a control in a pregnancy study. This receptor has the CDR3 CASSPGQGLLYEQYF. The DNA is TGTGCCAGCAGTCCGGGACAGGGTTTACTTTACGAGCAGTACTTC.